The clone carrying this TCR beta chain showed up just a few times. Trimming at V came to 5 bases and at J to 5 bases, leaving 5 bases not matched to a gene. Germline assignment: CDR1 LNHDA and CDR2 SQIVND (reference sequence). The length of the CDR3 is 14 residues. Extraction of RNA preceded its reverse transcription into cDNA, which served as the sequencing template. Using immunoSEQ multiplex PCR, the repertoire was profiled, and TCRdb retains in-frame clones only, with some absent. The repertoire holds 110,000 to 150,000 clones, 40% to 55% seen once, with roughly 0.99% in the top ten. The data were obtained in a study of CD8+ T cells in alopecia areata.

The sequenced sample was CD4+ T cells sorted from blood, obtained at week 0. This chain links TRBV19 with TRBJ2-1, with 8 bases matching TRBD2. This TCR was recovered from a human donor with alopecia areata. The CDR3 region is CASSLLADNNEQFF. CDR3 nucleotide sequence: TGTGCCAGTAGTTTACTAGCGGACAACAATGAGCAGTTCTTC.